The sequence of this T cell receptor (beta chain) was determined in a study of cytomegalovirus exposure and HLA in healthy donors. Study observations and caveats: Published work reported that the classifier diagnosed cytomegalovirus status with high specificity and sensitivity.

PCR used 60 Vbeta primers and 13 Jbeta primers. How the authors handled the data: Unique TCR beta chains numbered around 80 million in a later analysis, with approximately 10 million shared. The protocol was immunoSEQ multiplex PCR, while the TCRdb copy is restricted to in-frame clones and leaves out a portion. V, J and clone size are taken as reported in that table, and D and trimming were inferred from the DNA itself. The sample consists of some 170,000 clones, 70% to 90% of them appearing once. Trimming took 4 bases from V and 2 from J, leaving 9 bases between them. From germline, CDR1 is MNHNS and CDR2 SASEGT. This CDR3 has 13 residues. This clone was picked up a small number of times. Its specificity is unknown. Other DNA sequences in this specimen translate into the identical CDR3.

The specimen was PBMCs. The chain is built from TRBV6-1 and TRBJ2-7, with D tentatively TRBD1 (6 bases). The clonotype was recovered from a woman aged 18-30 years in good health and CMV-seronegative. The CDR3 is CASSVAGAYEQYF. The CDR3 DNA reads TGTGCCAGCAGTGTGGCAGGGGCCTACGAGCAGTACTTC.